The entry that follows covers one T cell receptor (beta chain) sequence. Its antigen remains unknown. PCR primers comprised 60 Vbeta and 13 Jbeta primers. The table came from immunoSEQ multiplex PCR; TCRdb's copy has only in-frame clones and leaves some out. Altogether about 110,000 clones are present, about 75% being singletons, with the ten largest covering less than 3%. CDR1 and CDR2 (germline): MGHRA, YSYEKL. V lost 6 bases and J 7 bases, leaving 15 bases between the germline ends. The CDR3 is 14 amino acids. The data were obtained in a study of cytomegalovirus exposure and HLA in healthy donors. Study outcomes and limitations: It was shown in a later analysis that HLA-associated TCR beta chains were more clonally expanded than other, equally common chains. 16,951 TCR beta sequences were associated with HLA alleles at 0.05 false discovery rate in a later analysis. Within an earlier analysis, most TCR beta V segments proved productive either about 87% or about 30% of the time.

The TCR comes from a male donor in good health and CMV-seropositive. V gene TRBV4-1 combines with J gene TRBJ2-2, with a tentative D call TRBD2 (5 bases). The material sequenced was PBMCs. The CDR3 spells CASRWLAVHGELFF. Here the CDR3 DNA reads TGCGCCAGCAGGTGGCTAGCTGTTCACGGGGAGCTGTTTTTT.